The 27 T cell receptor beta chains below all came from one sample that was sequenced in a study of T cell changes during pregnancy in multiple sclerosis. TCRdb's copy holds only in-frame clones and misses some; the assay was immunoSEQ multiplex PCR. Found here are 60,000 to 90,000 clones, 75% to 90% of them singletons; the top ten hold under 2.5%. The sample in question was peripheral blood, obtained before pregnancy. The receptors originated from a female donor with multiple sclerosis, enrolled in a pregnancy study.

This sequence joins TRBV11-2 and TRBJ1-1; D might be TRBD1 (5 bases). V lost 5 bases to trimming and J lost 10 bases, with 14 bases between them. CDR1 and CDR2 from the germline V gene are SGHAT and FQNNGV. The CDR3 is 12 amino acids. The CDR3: CASSPVGAVAFF. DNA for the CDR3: TGTGCCAGCAGCCCGGTAGGGGCGGTAGCTTTCTTT.

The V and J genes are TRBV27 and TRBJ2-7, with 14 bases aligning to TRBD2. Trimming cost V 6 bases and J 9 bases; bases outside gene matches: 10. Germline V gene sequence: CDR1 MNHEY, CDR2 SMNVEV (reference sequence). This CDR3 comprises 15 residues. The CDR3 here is CASSRPPGTSGGQYF. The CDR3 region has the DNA TGTGCCAGCAGCCGCCCTCCCGGGACTAGCGGGGGGCAGTACTTC.

Written as DNA, the CDR3 is TGTGCCAGCAGCCCAGGGTATGCCCGAAGCTACGAGCAGTACTTC. Residues: CASSPGYARSYEQYF. V usage is TRBV7-9 and J usage is TRBJ2-7; possibly TRBD1 for D (5 bases). The germline V and J ends were trimmed by 5 bases and 3 bases, with 17 bases remaining between them. This CDR3 is built from 15 residues. Germline CDR1 is SEHNR and CDR2 is FQNEAQ (reference sequence). Full variable domain (outside the CDR3, taken from reference TRBV7-9 and TRBJ2-7): DTGVSQNPRHKITKRGQNVTFRCDPISEHNRLYWYRQTLGQGPEFLTYFQNEAQLEKSRLLSDRFSAERPKGSFSTLEIQRTEQGDSAMYLCASSPGYARSYEQYFGPGTRLTVT.

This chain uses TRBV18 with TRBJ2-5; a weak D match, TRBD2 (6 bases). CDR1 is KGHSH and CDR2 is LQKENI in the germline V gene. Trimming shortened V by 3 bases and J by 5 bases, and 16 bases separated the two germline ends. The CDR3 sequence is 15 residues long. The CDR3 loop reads CASSPRGLRGETQYF. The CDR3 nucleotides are TGTGCCAGCTCACCGCGGGGCTTGCGGGGCGAGACCCAGTACTTC.

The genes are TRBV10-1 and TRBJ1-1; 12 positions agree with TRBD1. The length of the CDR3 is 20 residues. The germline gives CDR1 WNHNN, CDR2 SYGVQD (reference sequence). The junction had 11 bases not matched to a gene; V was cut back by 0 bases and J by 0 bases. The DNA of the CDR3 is TGCGCCAGCAGTGAGTCGGGACAGGGGGCACCTGCGCCCATGAACACTGAAGCTTTCTTT. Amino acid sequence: CASSESGQGAPAPMNTEAFF.

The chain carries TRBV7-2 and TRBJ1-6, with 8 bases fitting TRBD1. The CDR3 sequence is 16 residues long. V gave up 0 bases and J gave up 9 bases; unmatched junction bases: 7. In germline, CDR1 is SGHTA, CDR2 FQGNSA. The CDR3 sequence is CASSLAYGGQGSPLHF. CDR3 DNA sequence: TGTGCCAGCAGCTTAGCCTACGGAGGACAGGGTTCACCCCTCCACTTT.

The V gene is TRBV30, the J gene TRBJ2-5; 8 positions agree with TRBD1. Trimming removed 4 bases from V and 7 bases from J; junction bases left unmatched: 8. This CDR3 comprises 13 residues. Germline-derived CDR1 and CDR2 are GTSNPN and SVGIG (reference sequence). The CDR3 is CAWTLGQGRTQYF. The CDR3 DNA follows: TGTGCCTGGACCCTAGGACAGGGTCGGACCCAGTACTTC.

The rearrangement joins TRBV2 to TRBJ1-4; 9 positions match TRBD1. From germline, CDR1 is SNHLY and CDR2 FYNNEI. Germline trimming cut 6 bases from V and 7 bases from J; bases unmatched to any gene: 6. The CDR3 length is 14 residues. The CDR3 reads CASSRTGGFEKLFF. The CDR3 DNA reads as TGTGCCAGCAGCCGTACAGGGGGCTTTGAAAAACTGTTTTTT.

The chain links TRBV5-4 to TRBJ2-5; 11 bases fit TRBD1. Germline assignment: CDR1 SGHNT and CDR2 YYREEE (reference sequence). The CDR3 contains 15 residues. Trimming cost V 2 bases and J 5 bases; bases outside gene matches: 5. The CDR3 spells CASSLRTGGGETQYF. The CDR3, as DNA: TGTGCCAGCAGCTTAAGGACAGGGGGCGGGGAGACCCAGTACTTC.

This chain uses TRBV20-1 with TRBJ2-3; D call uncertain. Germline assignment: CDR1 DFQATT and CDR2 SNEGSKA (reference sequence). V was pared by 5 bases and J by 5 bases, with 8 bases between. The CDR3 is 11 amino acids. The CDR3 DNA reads TGCAGTGCTTACTCAAAAGATACGCAGTATTTT. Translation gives CSAYSKDTQYF.

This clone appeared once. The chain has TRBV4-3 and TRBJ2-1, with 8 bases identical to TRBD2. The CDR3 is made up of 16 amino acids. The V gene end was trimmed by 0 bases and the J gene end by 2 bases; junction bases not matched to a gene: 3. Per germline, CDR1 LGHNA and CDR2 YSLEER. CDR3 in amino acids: CASSQEGAGAYNEQFF. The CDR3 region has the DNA TGCGCCAGCAGCCAAGAAGGAGCGGGGGCCTACAATGAGCAGTTCTTC.

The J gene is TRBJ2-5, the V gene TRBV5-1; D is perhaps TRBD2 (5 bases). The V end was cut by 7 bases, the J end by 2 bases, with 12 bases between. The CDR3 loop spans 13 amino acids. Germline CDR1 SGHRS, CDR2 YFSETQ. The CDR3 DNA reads TGCGCCAGCTGCCGGGAACAACAAGAGACCCAGTACTTC. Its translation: CASCREQQETQYF.

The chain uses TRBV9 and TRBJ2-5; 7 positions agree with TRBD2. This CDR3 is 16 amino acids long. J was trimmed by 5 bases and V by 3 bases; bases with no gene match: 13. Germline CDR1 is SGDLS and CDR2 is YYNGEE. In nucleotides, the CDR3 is TGTGCCAGCAGCGCCGGTCTTCGGGGGGTGGGCGAGACCCAGTACTTC. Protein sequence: CASSAGLRGVGETQYF. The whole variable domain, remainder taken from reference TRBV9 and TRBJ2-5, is DSGVTQTPKHLITATGQRVTLRCSPRSGDLSVYWYQQSLDQGLQFLIQYYNGEERAKGNILERFSAQQFPDLHSELNLSSLELGDSALYFCASSAGLRGVGETQYFGPGTRLLVL.

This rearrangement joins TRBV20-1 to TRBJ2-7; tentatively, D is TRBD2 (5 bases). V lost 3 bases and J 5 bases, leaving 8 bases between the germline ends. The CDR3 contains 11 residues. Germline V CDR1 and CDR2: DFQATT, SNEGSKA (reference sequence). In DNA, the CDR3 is TGCAGTGCTAGTTCGAGGGACGAGCAGTACTTC. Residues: CSASSRDEQYF.

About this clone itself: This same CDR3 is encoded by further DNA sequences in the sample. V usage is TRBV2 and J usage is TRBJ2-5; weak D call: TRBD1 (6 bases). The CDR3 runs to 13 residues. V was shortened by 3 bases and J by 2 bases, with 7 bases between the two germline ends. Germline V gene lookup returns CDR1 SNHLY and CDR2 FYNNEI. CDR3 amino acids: CASSDTGQETQYF. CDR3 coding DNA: TGTGCCAGCAGTGACACAGGGCAAGAGACCCAGTACTTC. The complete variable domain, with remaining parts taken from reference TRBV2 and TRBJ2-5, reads EPEVTQTPSHQVTQMGQEVILRCVPISNHLYFYWYRQILGQKVEFLVSFYNNEISEKSEIFDDQFSVERPDGSNFTLKIRSTKLEDSAMYFCASSDTGQETQYFGPGTRLLVL.

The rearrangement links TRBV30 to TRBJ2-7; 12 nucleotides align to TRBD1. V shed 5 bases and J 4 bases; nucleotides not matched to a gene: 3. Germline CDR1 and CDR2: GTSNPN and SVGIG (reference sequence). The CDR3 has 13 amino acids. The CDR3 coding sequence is TGTGCCTGGTTGGGACAGGGGGCTTACGAGCAGTACTTC. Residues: CAWLGQGAYEQYF.

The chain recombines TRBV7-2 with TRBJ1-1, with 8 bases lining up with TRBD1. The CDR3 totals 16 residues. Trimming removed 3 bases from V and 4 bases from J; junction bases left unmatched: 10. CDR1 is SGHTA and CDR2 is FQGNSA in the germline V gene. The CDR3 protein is CASSFVGRGRGTEAFF. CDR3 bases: TGTGCCAGCAGCTTTGTGGGCAGGGGGCGGGGCACTGAAGCTTTCTTT.

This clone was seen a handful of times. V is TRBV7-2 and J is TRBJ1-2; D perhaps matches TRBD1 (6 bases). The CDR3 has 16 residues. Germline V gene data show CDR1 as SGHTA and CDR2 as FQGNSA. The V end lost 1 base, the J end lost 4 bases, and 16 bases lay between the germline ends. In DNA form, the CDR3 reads TGTGCCAGCAGCTTAGTGGGGGGGGCTCCCTCCTATGGCTACACCTTC. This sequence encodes CASSLVGGAPSYGYTF.

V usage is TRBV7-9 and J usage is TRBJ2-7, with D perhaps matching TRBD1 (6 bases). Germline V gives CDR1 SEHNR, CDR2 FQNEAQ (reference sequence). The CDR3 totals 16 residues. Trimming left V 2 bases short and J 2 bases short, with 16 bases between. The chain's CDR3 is CASSLNPGQGPYEQYF. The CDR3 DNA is TGTGCCAGCAGCTTAAATCCCGGGCAGGGGCCCTACGAGCAGTACTTC.

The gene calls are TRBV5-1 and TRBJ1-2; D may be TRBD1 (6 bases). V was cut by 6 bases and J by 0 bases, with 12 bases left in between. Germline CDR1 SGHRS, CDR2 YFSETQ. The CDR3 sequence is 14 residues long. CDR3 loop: CASKPTGTNYGYTF. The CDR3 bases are TGCGCCAGCAAACCTACAGGGACTAACTATGGCTACACCTTC. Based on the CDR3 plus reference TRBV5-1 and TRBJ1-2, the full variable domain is KAGVTQTPRYLIKTRGQQVTLSCSPISGHRSVSWYQQTPGQGLQFLFEYFSETQRNKGNFPGRFSGRQFSNSRSEMNVSTLELGDSALYLCASKPTGTNYGYTFGSGTRLTVV.

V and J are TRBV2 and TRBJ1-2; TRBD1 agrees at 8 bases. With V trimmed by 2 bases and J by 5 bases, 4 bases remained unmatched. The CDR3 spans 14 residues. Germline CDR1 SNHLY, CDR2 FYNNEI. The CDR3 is CASSERTGYYGYTF. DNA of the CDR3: TGTGCCAGCAGTGAAAGGACAGGGTATTATGGCTACACCTTC. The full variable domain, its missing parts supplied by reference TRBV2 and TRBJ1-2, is EPEVTQTPSHQVTQMGQEVILRCVPISNHLYFYWYRQILGQKVEFLVSFYNNEISEKSEIFDDQFSVERPDGSNFTLKIRSTKLEDSAMYFCASSERTGYYGYTFGSGTRLTVV.

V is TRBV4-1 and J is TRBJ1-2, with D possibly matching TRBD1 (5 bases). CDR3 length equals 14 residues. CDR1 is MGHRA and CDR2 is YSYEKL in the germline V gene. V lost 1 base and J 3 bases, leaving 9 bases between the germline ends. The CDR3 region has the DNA TGCGCCAGCAGCCAAGTTGCAGGGTACTATGGCTACACCTTC. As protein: CASSQVAGYYGYTF.

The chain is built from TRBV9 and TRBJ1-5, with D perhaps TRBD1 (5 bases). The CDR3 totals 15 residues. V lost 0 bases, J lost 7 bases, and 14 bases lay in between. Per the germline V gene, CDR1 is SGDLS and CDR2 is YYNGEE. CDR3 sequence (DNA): TGTGCCAGCAGCGTAGGTATGGGGCTCGCGCAGCCCCAGCATTTT. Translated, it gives CASSVGMGLAQPQHF.

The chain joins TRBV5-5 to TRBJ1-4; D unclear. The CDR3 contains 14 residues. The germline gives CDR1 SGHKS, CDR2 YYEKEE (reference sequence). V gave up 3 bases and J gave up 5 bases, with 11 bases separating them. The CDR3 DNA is TGTGCCAGCAGCTCCCGGGTCTCAAATGAAAAACTGTTTTTT. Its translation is CASSSRVSNEKLFF.

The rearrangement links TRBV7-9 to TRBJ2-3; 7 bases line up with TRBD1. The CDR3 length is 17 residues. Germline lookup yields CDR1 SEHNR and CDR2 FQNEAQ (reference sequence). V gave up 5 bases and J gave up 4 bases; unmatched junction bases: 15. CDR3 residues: CASSPGDGTVNPDTQYF. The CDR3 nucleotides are TGTGCCAGCAGCCCCGGGGACGGGACAGTTAATCCAGATACGCAGTATTTT.

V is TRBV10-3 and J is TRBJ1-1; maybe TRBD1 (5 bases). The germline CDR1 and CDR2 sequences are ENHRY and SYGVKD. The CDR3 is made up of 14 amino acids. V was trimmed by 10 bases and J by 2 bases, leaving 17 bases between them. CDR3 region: CATTLRGDNTEAFF. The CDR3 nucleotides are TGTGCCACCACACTCCGGGGGGACAACACTGAAGCTTTCTTT.

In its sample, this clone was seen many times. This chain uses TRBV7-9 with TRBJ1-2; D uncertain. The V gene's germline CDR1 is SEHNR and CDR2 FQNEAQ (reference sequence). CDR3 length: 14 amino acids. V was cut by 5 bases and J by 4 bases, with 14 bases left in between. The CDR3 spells CASSPSSGGYGYTF. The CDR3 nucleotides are TGTGCCAGCAGCCCCTCGTCGGGAGGCTATGGCTACACCTTC.